This TCR beta chain originates from a study of blood T cell repertoires in COVID-19. Study information: PBMCs, B-cell-depleted T cells, or T cells were the source of the cDNA or gDNA that made up the material.

Trimming pared 3 bases from V and 2 bases from J, leaving 6 bases between. Germline CDR1 is MRHNA and CDR2 is SNTAGT. This CDR3 contains 13 residues. Recruitment covered about 25 US areas and drew participants whose ages spanned roughly 18 to 100 years. Grouping used clinical history reported by participants in a survey and questionnaire. Per the original methods: Reference gene primer amplification gave estimated nucleated cell counts. Sequencing used immunoSEQ multiplex PCR; TCRdb keeps in-frame clones, though not all of them. Clonal size and the V and J genes are those of that table, whereas D and trimming came from the DNA. The profile shows about 270,000 clones, 75% to 90% of them singletons. Only a few counts were recorded for this clone.

The J gene is TRBJ2-3, the V gene TRBV6-4; D is possibly TRBD2 (5 bases). The clonotype comes from a woman aged 25 to 39 with acute COVID-19. Input material: PBMCs or T cells enriched from blood (not recorded which). Here the CDR3 DNA reads TGTGCCAGCAGTGAAGCGGCCACAGATACGCAGTATTTT. It specifies CASSEAATDTQYF.